This TCR beta chain was obtained from a study of T cells expressing NK-cell markers. Study overall: One of eight sequenced donors was HCMV-seronegative; the other seven were seropositive.

TCRdb re-called the 5' RACE reads, yielding one record per CDR3 amino acid sequence without DNA. This sample contains 20,000 or so distinct CDR3 sequences. Findings and caveats of the study: Where several donors were concerned, these clonotypes also led the CD3+CD56-NKG2C+ fraction.

About this clonotype: No antigen is known for it.

Germline-derived CDR1 and CDR2 are MNHEY and SVGAGI. CDR3 length: 16 residues. The chain joins TRBV6-5 to TRBJ1-5; TCRdb proposes TRBD1, but this gene call is untestable without DNA. The specimen was blood T cells: a sorted CD56 or NKG2C T cell subset, CD4+ or CD8+ T cells, or bulk PBMC T cells (not recorded which). The clonotype comes from a man aged 18 to 69 in good health. The CDR3 here is CASSYSSGVGNQPQHF.